Each of the 26 T cell receptor beta chains below was sequenced from the same sample in a study of cytomegalovirus exposure and HLA in healthy donors. With 60 Vbeta and 13 Jbeta primers, the PCR was carried out. Libraries were prepared by immunoSEQ multiplex PCR; TCRdb keeps only in-frame clonotypes and omits some of them. Among 170,000 or so clones listed, 75% to 85% were seen once. The specimen sequenced was PBMCs. All receptors derive from a boy between 10 and 17 years old in good health and CMV-seronegative.

The chain carries TRBV13 and TRBJ1-2; D may be TRBD1 (5 bases). Trimming pared 0 bases from V and 3 bases from J, leaving 11 bases between. Germline CDR1 reads PRHDT; CDR2 reads FYEKMQ (reference sequence). The CDR3 has 15 amino acids. The CDR3 coding sequence is TGTGCCAGCAGCTTAGGAGGCGGGGGAGACTATGGCTACACCTTC. As protein: CASSLGGGGDYGYTF.

The chain recombines TRBV10-3 with TRBJ1-1, with a tentative D call TRBD1 (6 bases). Between the trimmed V and J ends, which lost 6 bases and 6 bases, there was a span of 11 bases. Germline values: CDR1 ENHRY, CDR2 SYGVKD. The CDR3 spans 12 residues. The CDR3 spells CAIRGGVAEAFF. The CDR3 bases are TGTGCCATCAGAGGGGGGGTGGCTGAAGCTTTCTTT.

In its sample, this clone was seen a few times. This chain joins TRBV5-1 and TRBJ2-6; 12 bases fit TRBD1. Trimming cost V 3 bases and J 2 bases; bases outside gene matches: 6. The CDR3 has 18 amino acids. The V gene's germline CDR1 is SGHRS and CDR2 YFSETQ. CDR3 in amino acids: CASSSPGQGATGANVLTF. The CDR3 DNA reads TGCGCCAGCAGCTCCCCGGGACAGGGGGCGACTGGGGCCAACGTCCTGACTTTC.

The rearrangement links TRBV4-2 to TRBJ2-5; D ambiguous. From germline, CDR1 is LGHNA and CDR2 YNFKEQ. V was clipped by 0 bases and J by 0 bases, with 8 bases between them. The CDR3 contains 15 residues. CDR3 protein: CASSQEAEYQETQYF. In DNA, the CDR3 is TGTGCCAGCAGCCAAGAGGCGGAGTACCAAGAGACCCAGTACTTC.

This chain links TRBV9 with TRBJ2-5, with TRBD2 identical over 7 bases. The CDR3 totals 16 residues. Looked up from germline, CDR1 is SGDLS and CDR2 is YYNGEE. V lost 2 bases, J lost 1 base, and 8 bases stayed unmatched. CDR3 DNA: TGTGCCAGCAGCGTTGGAACGGGAGGACTCCAAGAGACCCAGTACTTC. Translating gives CASSVGTGGLQETQYF. Drawing the rest from reference TRBV9 and TRBJ2-5, the complete variable domain is DSGVTQTPKHLITATGQRVTLRCSPRSGDLSVYWYQQSLDQGLQFLIQYYNGEERAKGNILERFSAQQFPDLHSELNLSSLELGDSALYFCASSVGTGGLQETQYFGPGTRLLVL.

V gene TRBV10-2 combines with J gene TRBJ2-5, with 8 bases that match TRBD2. With the DNA end fitting TRBJ2-7 better, the J assignment may be wrong. The CDR3 runs to 17 residues. In germline, CDR1 is WSHSY, CDR2 SAAADI. The chain's CDR3 is CASSPPPGGTPPYEQYF. CDR3 DNA: TGCGCCAGCAGTCCTCCCCCGGGGGGGACCCCCCCCTACGAGCAGTACTTC.

This chain uses TRBV27 with TRBJ1-1; maybe TRBD1 (6 bases). V was shortened by 0 bases and J by 0 bases, with 14 bases between the two germline ends. The CDR3 spans 17 residues. CDR1 and CDR2 from the germline V gene are MNHEY and SMNVEV (reference sequence). CDR3 nucleotide sequence: TGTGCCAGCAGTTTATCGGGGGCAGTACTACTGAACACTGAAGCTTTCTTT. Protein: CASSLSGAVLLNTEAFF.

V gene TRBV6-6 combines with J gene TRBJ2-7; D might be TRBD2 (6 bases). The CDR3 spans 14 residues. The germline V and J ends were trimmed by 2 bases and 2 bases, with 10 bases remaining between them. The germline gives CDR1 MNHNY, CDR2 SVGAGI (reference sequence). CDR3 in DNA: TGTGCCAGCAGTTACGGGGGAGGTCCCTACGAGCAGTACTTC. Translating gives CASSYGGGPYEQYF.

The V gene is TRBV27, the J gene TRBJ1-6; D remains ambiguous. The CDR3 consists of 18 residues. Looked up from germline, CDR1 is MNHEY and CDR2 is SMNVEV (reference sequence). The ends were cut back, 0 bases at V and 0 bases at J, with 12 bases in the middle. CDR3 loop: CASSLSTQTSSYNSPLHF. The CDR3 bases are TGTGCCAGCAGTTTATCGACACAGACTAGCTCCTATAATTCACCCCTCCACTTT.

V and J are TRBV7-9 and TRBJ1-1; 9 positions match TRBD1. CDR1 SEHNR and CDR2 FQNEAQ come from the germline V gene (reference sequence). This CDR3 is built from 13 residues. The junction had 2 bases not matched to a gene; V was cut back by 5 bases and J by 4 bases. DNA of the CDR3: TGTGCCAGCAGCCAGACAGGGGGCACTGAAGCTTTCTTT. It encodes CASSQTGGTEAFF.

J is TRBJ2-2 and V is TRBV5-1; 13 nucleotides line up with TRBD2. From germline, CDR1 is SGHRS and CDR2 YFSETQ. With 5 bases clipped from V and 6 bases from J, the junction kept 1 base outside the gene matches. There are 14 residues in the CDR3. The CDR3 bases are TGCGCCAGCAGACTAGCGGGAGGGGCCGGGGAGCTGTTTTTT. This translates into CASRLAGGAGELFF.

Note on this clone: Other DNA sequences in the same sample also yield this CDR3. The chain is built from TRBV9 and TRBJ1-3; unclear D gene. In germline, CDR1 is SGDLS, CDR2 YYNGEE. Trimming removed 0 bases from V and 0 bases from J, with 7 bases in between. This CDR3 has 15 amino acids. This CDR3 reads CASSVGGGSGNTIYF. In DNA form, the CDR3 reads TGTGCCAGCAGCGTAGGAGGTGGCTCTGGAAACACCATATATTTT. Filled out from reference TRBV9 and TRBJ1-3, the complete variable domain reads DSGVTQTPKHLITATGQRVTLRCSPRSGDLSVYWYQQSLDQGLQFLIQYYNGEERAKGNILERFSAQQFPDLHSELNLSSLELGDSALYFCASSVGGGSGNTIYFGEGSWLTVV.

In this sample, this clone turned up a few times. The rearrangement links TRBV25-1 to TRBJ2-1; 14 bases line up with TRBD2. V lost 3 bases and J lost 2; bases outside the gene matches: 3. The length of the CDR3 is 17 residues. The germline gives CDR1 MGHDK, CDR2 SYGVNS. CDR3 DNA sequence: TGTGCCAGCAGTGACCCGGGACTAGCGGGGGCCTACAATGAGCAGTTCTTC. Translated, it gives CASSDPGLAGAYNEQFF. The whole variable domain, filled in from reference TRBV25-1 and TRBJ2-1, reads EADIYQTPRYLVIGTGKKITLECSQTMGHDKMYWYQQDPGMELHLIHYSYGVNSTEKGDLSSESTVSRIRTEHFPLTLESARPSHTSQYLCASSDPGLAGAYNEQFFGPGTRLTVL.

This sequence joins TRBV6-1 and TRBJ2-7; TRBD2 is a possible D gene (5 bases). V lost 6 bases and J lost 4, with 13 bases in between. CDR1 and CDR2 (germline): MNHNS, SASEGT. The CDR3 runs 13 residues. CDR3 loop: CASSLTSPYEQYF. DNA of the CDR3: TGTGCCAGCAGCTTAACTAGTCCGTACGAGCAGTACTTC.

The chain joins TRBV20-1 to TRBJ2-7; D remains ambiguous. The CDR3 totals 11 residues. Germline V gives CDR1 DFQATT, CDR2 SNEGSKA (reference sequence). V lost 6 bases and J lost 3, with 9 bases in between. In DNA form, the CDR3 reads TGCAGTGCCACGGCGGACTACGAGCAGTACTTC. Translating it yields CSATADYEQYF.

The chain is built from TRBV5-1 and TRBJ1-6, with a weak D call TRBD1 (5 bases). V dropped 2 bases and J dropped 4 bases, with 13 bases sitting between them. There are 16 residues in the CDR3. Germline CDR1 SGHRS, CDR2 YFSETQ. As DNA, the CDR3 is TGCGCCAGCAGCTTTAGCGGGACTGAGTATAATTCACCCCTCCACTTT. Translated, it gives CASSFSGTEYNSPLHF.

V and J are TRBV18 and TRBJ2-7; tentatively, D is TRBD1 (6 bases). Trimming took off 5 bases at V and 3 bases at J, with 17 bases between the two ends. The CDR3 extends over 15 amino acids. CDR1 is KGHSH, CDR2 LQKENI, per germline. This CDR3 is CASSAFQGRGYEQYF. CDR3 nucleotides: TGTGCCAGCTCAGCCTTTCAGGGCAGGGGCTACGAGCAGTACTTC.

The gene calls are TRBV5-6 and TRBJ2-5, with D possibly matching TRBD1 (5 bases). CDR1 SGHDT and CDR2 YYEEEE come from the germline V gene. Between the trimmed V and J ends, which lost 3 bases and 5 bases, there was a span of 14 bases. There are 14 residues in the CDR3. The CDR3 reads CASSSDINPETQYF. In DNA form, the CDR3 reads TGTGCCAGCAGCTCGGACATTAATCCCGAGACCCAGTACTTC.

The chain employs TRBV30 and TRBJ1-2; D gene uncertain. V shed 4 bases and J shed 7 bases, with 10 bases lying between them. CDR3 length equals 11 residues. The germline V gene encodes CDR1 GTSNPN and CDR2 SVGIG (reference sequence). CDR3 in DNA: TGTGCCTGGAATAGTCTAGGTGGCTACACCTTC. It encodes CAWNSLGGYTF.

This clone was found once. V usage is TRBV7-8 and J usage is TRBJ2-3; D gene unclear. This CDR3 has 15 residues. V was trimmed by 1 base and J by 0 bases, leaving 8 bases between them. In germline, CDR1 is SGHVS, CDR2 FQNEAQ. The CDR3 DNA follows: TGTGCCAGCAGCTTAGGGCAGATAAGCACAGATACGCAGTATTTT. Translated, it gives CASSLGQISTDTQYF.

The rearrangement joins TRBV11-3 to TRBJ1-2; no firm D call. Trimming took off 2 bases at V and 2 bases at J, with 15 bases between the two ends. Germline lookup yields CDR1 SGHNT and CDR2 YENEEA. The CDR3 has 16 amino acids. The CDR3: CASSLTAGEPNYGYTF. The CDR3 region has the DNA TGTGCCAGCAGCTTAACCGCCGGAGAACCCAACTATGGCTACACCTTC. Full variable domain (remainder filled in from reference TRBV11-3 and TRBJ1-2): EAGVVQSPRYKIIEKKQPVAFWCNPISGHNTLYWYLQNLGQGPELLIRYENEEAVDDSQLPKDRFSAERLKGVDSTLKIQPAELGDSAVYLCASSLTAGEPNYGYTFGSGTRLTVV.

This chain connects TRBV7-9 to TRBJ1-2, with 8 bases lining up with TRBD1. This CDR3 comprises 13 residues. The V gene end was trimmed by 4 bases and the J gene end by 3 bases; junction bases not matched to a gene: 1. CDR1 SEHNR and CDR2 FQNEAQ come from the germline V gene (reference sequence). The DNA of the CDR3 is TGTGCCAGCAGCTCGGACAGGGACTATGGCTACACCTTC. Protein product: CASSSDRDYGYTF.

This rearrangement joins TRBV7-3 to TRBJ2-5, with 7 positions matching TRBD2. The V segment lost 1 base and the J segment 2 bases; nucleotides outside the gene matches: 4. This CDR3 has 15 amino acids. Germline V CDR1 and CDR2: SGHTA, FQGTGA. The CDR3 sequence is CASSLNGGGQETQYF. CDR3 bases: TGTGCCAGCAGCTTAAATGGCGGGGGACAAGAGACCCAGTACTTC.

The V and J genes are TRBV5-1 and TRBJ1-6; 8 bases fit TRBD1. V was pared by 2 bases and J by 8 bases, with 3 bases of the junction left unmatched. Germline V lookup: CDR1 SGHRS, CDR2 YFSETQ. The CDR3 sequence is 14 residues long. CDR3 residues: CASSFIQGDSPLHF. CDR3 sequence (DNA): TGCGCCAGCAGCTTTATACAGGGGGATTCACCCCTCCACTTT.

CDR3 region: CASSQSGQRLCEQYF. The CDR3 coding sequence is TGTGCCAGCAGCCAATCGGGACAGCGGCTTTGTGAGCAGTACTTC. The V call is TRBV11-2, the J call TRBJ2-7; 7 nucleotides line up with TRBD1. There are 15 residues in the CDR3. Germline CDR1 and CDR2: SGHAT and FQNNGV. The V gene end was trimmed by 5 bases and the J gene end by 7 bases; junction bases not matched to a gene: 14.

This chain links TRBV11-2 with TRBJ1-1, with unresolved D. V dropped 5 bases and J dropped 3 bases, with 10 bases sitting between them. The CDR3 is made up of 13 amino acids. Germline V gene sequence: CDR1 SGHAT, CDR2 FQNNGV. The CDR3 bases are TGTGCCAGCAGCCCGTTCCGGGACACTGAAGCTTTCTTT. Translated: CASSPFRDTEAFF. Looking up the rest from reference TRBV11-2 and TRBJ1-1 gives the full variable domain: EAGVAQSPRYKIIEKRQSVAFWCNPISGHATLYWYQQILGQGPKLLIQFQNNGVVDDSQLPKDRFSAERLKGVDSTLKIQPAKLEDSAVYLCASSPFRDTEAFFGQGTRLTVV.